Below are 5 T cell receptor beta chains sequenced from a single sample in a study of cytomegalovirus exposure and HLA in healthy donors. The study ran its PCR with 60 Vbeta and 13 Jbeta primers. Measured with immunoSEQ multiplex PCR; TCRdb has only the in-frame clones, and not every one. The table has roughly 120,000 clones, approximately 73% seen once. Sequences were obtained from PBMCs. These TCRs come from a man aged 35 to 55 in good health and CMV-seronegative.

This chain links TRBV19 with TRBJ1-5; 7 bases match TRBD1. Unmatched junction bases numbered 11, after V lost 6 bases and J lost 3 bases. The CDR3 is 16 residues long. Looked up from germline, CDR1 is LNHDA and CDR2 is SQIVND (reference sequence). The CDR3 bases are TGTGCCAGTAGGCTTCTGGGACAGAATTACAATCAGCCCCAGCATTTT. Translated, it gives CASRLLGQNYNQPQHF.

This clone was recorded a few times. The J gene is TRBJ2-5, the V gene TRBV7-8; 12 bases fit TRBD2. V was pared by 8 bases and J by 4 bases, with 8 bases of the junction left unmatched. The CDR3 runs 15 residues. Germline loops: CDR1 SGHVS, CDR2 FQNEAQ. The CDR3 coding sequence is TGTGCCAGCGGTCACGCTAGCGGGGGGGCAGAGACCCAGTACTTC. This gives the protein CASGHASGGAETQYF.

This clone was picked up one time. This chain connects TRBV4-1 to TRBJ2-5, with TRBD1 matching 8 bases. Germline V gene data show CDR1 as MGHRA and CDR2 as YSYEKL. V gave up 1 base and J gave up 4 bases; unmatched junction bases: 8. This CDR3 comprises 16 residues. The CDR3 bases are TGCGCCAGCAGCCAAGGAGAGACAGGGGTTGTAGAGACCCAGTACTTC. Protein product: CASSQGETGVVETQYF.

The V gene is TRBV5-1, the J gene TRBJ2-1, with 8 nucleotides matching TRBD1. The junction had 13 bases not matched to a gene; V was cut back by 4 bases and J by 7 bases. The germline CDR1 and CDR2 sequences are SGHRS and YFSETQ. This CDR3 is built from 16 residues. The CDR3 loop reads CASSPLDRGLENEQFF. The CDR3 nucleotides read TGCGCCAGCAGCCCCCTAGACAGGGGCCTAGAGAATGAGCAGTTCTTC.

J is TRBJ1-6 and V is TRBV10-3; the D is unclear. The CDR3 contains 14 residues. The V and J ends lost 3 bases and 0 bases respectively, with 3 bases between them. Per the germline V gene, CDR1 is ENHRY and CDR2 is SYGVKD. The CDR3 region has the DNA TGTGCCATCAGTGACAGCTCCTATAATTCACCCCTCCACTTT. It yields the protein CAISDSSYNSPLHF.